The 12 T cell receptor beta chains presented below share a single source sample, sequenced in a study of beta chain features in type 1 diabetes. The sequenced template was cDNA made from the entire isolated RNA. Assay: immunoSEQ multiplex PCR; the TCRdb copy retains only in-frame clones and omits some. The sample includes fewer than 500,000 clones, around 14% of them seen just once. Sequencing was performed on naive CD4+ T cells from blood. The receptors were gathered from a man younger than 45 in good health.

The chain carries TRBV19 and TRBJ2-5; perhaps TRBD1 as D (6 bases). The CDR3 runs to 15 residues. CDR1 and CDR2 from the germline V gene are LNHDA and SQIVND (reference sequence). Trimming left V 6 bases short and J 5 bases short, with 19 bases between. DNA of the CDR3: TGTGCCAGTAGCACCCTAACAGGGTTCCAGGAGACCCAGTACTTC. It specifies CASSTLTGFQETQYF. Complete variable domain (other parts from reference TRBV19 and TRBJ2-5): DGGITQSPKYLFRKEGQNVTLSCEQNLNHDAMYWYRQDPGQGLRLIYYSQIVNDFQKGDIAEGYSVSREKKESFPLTVTSAQKNPTAFYLCASSTLTGFQETQYFGPGTRLLVL.

This clone turned up a few times. The chain carries TRBV13 and TRBJ2-7; tentative D call: TRBD2 (5 bases). CDR1 and CDR2 (germline): PRHDT, FYEKMQ (reference sequence). This CDR3 has 14 amino acids. The germline V and J ends were trimmed by 4 bases and 6 bases, with 16 bases remaining between them. The CDR3 loop reads CASSSPGPAGEQYF. The CDR3 DNA sequence: TGTGCCAGCAGCTCCCCCGGACCGGCGGGCGAGCAGTACTTC. Combining the CDR3 with reference TRBV13 and TRBJ2-7 gives the whole variable domain AAGVIQSPRHLIKEKRETATLKCYPIPRHDTVYWYQQGPGQDPQFLISFYEKMQSDKGSIPDRFSAQQFSDYHSELNMSSLELGDSALYFCASSSPGPAGEQYFGPGTRLTVT.

This clone was recorded a few times. The V call is TRBV5-1, the J call TRBJ2-7; 7 positions match TRBD1. This CDR3 region has 14 residues. The junction had 11 bases not matched to a gene; V was cut back by 4 bases and J by 7 bases. CDR1 and CDR2 from the germline V gene are SGHRS and YFSETQ. CDR3 DNA sequence: TGCGCCAGCAGCCCGACAGGGATGGTAGGAGAGCAGTACGTC. Protein: CASSPTGMVGEQYV.

This chain uses TRBV7-8 with TRBJ2-5, with 12 bases that match TRBD2. The CDR3 runs to 16 residues. Germline V gene lookup returns CDR1 SGHVS and CDR2 FQNEAQ. With 1 base clipped from V and 2 bases from J, the junction kept 2 bases outside the gene matches. The CDR3 is CASSLVLAGGQETQYF. DNA of the CDR3: TGTGCCAGCAGCTTAGTACTAGCGGGGGGTCAAGAGACCCAGTACTTC.

This chain connects TRBV10-3 to TRBJ1-1; D is uncertain. This CDR3 is 12 amino acids long. Deletions cut 10 bases from V and 0 bases from J, with 9 bases between. Germline CDR1 ENHRY, CDR2 SYGVKD. CDR3 in amino acids: CATGSLNTEAFF. CDR3 in DNA: TGTGCCACGGGGTCCTTGAACACTGAAGCTTTCTTT.

This clone turned up a few times. The chain carries TRBV7-3 and TRBJ2-3; D assignment may be TRBD1 or TRBD2 (5 bases each). This CDR3 spans 16 amino acids. Germline V gene lookup returns CDR1 SGHTA and CDR2 FQGTGA. The V end lost 3 bases, the J end lost 1 base, and 14 bases lay between the germline ends. The DNA for the CDR3 is TGTGCCAGCAGCTTTAGTCCTCGAGGGGGCACAGATACGCAGTATTTT. The encoded protein is CASSFSPRGGTDTQYF.

The V and J genes are TRBV7-2 and TRBJ2-3, with D tentatively TRBD1 or TRBD2 (6 bases each). The germline gives CDR1 SGHTA, CDR2 FQGNSA. Trimming cost V 3 bases and J 0 bases, with 22 bases left between them. The CDR3 spans 19 residues. In DNA, the CDR3 is TGTGCCAGCAGCTTGCAAACGGGCGGAGGGGGATGGAGCACAGATACGCAGTATTTT. Its translation is CASSLQTGGGGWSTDTQYF.

The V and J genes are TRBV14 and TRBJ2-5, with D maybe TRBD1 (5 bases). V was clipped by 1 base and J by 0 bases, with 15 bases between them. Germline CDR1 SGHDN, CDR2 FVKESK. The CDR3 loop spans 17 amino acids. CDR3 coding DNA: TGTGCCAGCAGCCAAGGCAGGGAAGGGCGGTACCAAGAGACCCAGTACTTC. It yields the protein CASSQGREGRYQETQYF.

This clone was counted a few times. This rearrangement joins TRBV7-8 to TRBJ2-3, with 10 bases lining up with TRBD2. This CDR3 has 15 residues. V shed 4 bases and J 5 bases; nucleotides not matched to a gene: 6. The germline V gene has CDR1 SGHVS and CDR2 FQNEAQ. The CDR3 bases are TGTGCCAGCAGCTCATCTAGCGGGAGTATAGATACGCAGTATTTT. It yields the protein CASSSSSGSIDTQYF.

The CDR3 bases are TGCGCCAGCAGCCAGGGGAGCCTAGCGGGAGACCGGAGGGAGCTGTTTTTT. It is translated as CASSQGSLAGDRRELFF. The chain employs TRBV4-3 and TRBJ2-2; TRBD2 matches 10 bases. CDR1 is LGHNA, CDR2 YSLEER, per germline. The ends lost 3 bases at V and 9 bases at J; junction bases unmatched: 13. The CDR3 length is 17 residues.

Here the CDR3 reads CASSNTARIYF. In DNA, the CDR3 is TGTGCCAGCAGTAATACAGCGAGGATATACTTC. The chain has TRBV7-9 and TRBJ2-7; D remains ambiguous. The CDR3 is 11 residues long. Per the germline V gene, CDR1 is SEHNR and CDR2 is FQNEAQ (reference sequence). V was trimmed by 6 bases and J by 13 bases, leaving 16 bases between them.

This clone was seen a handful of times. V is TRBV29-1 and J is TRBJ1-1, with no clear D. The germline CDR1 and CDR2 sequences are SQVTM and ANQGSEA. The CDR3 has 12 residues. V lost 4 bases and J lost 6, with 12 bases in between. The DNA for the CDR3 is TGCAGCGTTGTAGTACGGATTTCTGAAGCTTTCTTT. Amino acids: CSVVVRISEAFF.